This T cell receptor beta chain was recorded in a study of T cell responses to AZD1222 COVID-19 vaccine. V lost 2 bases and J lost 4; bases outside the gene matches: 10. This CDR3 has 16 residues. Germline CDR1 SNHLY, CDR2 FYNNEI. In regard to this clone: Its target is unknown.

Notes on the study in general: Clonal diversity was possibly underestimated, and the donors were mostly white British, with more females. Reportedly, nearly half of unique spike TCRs recognized epitopes outside B.1.351/B.1.1.7 mutations. Seropositivity was recorded at baseline in only 6 or 7 AZD1222 recipients. Elevations in Spike-specific TCR breadth and depth followed administration of two AZD1222 doses.

Repertoires were generated with immunoSEQ multiplex PCR, while TCRdb's copy carries only in-frame clones and drops some. The sample shows some 150,000 clones, roughly nine tenths of them seen only once. This TCR was sampled from an adult in good health. Material: peripheral blood, obtained on day 0 of MenACWY control vaccination. This chain links TRBV2 with TRBJ1-2, with 7 bases matching TRBD1. The CDR3 sequence: CASSERGQGGSYGYTF. The CDR3 nucleotides read TGTGCCAGCAGTGAAAGGGGCCAGGGGGGCTCCTATGGCTACACCTTC. The whole variable domain, filled in from reference TRBV2 and TRBJ1-2, reads EPEVTQTPSHQVTQMGQEVILRCVPISNHLYFYWYRQILGQKVEFLVSFYNNEISEKSEIFDDQFSVERPDGSNFTLKIRSTKLEDSAMYFCASSERGQGGSYGYTFGSGTRLTVV.